The 8 T cell receptor beta chains in this list originate from one sample, sequenced in a study of T-cell reconstitution after alpha-beta-depleted transplantation in children. Preparation of the TCRbeta library was carried out with unique molecular identifiers. One entry per CDR3 protein, called by TCRdb with MiXCR from the PCR reads. This sample carries 500,000 or so distinct CDR3 sequences, approximately 32% of them seen once, and the ten largest clones take 2% to 2.5%. This specimen was PBMCs from the stem cell graft donor, taken from the stem cell graft. The receptors here all came from a human donor who donated a stem cell graft to a child with aplastic anemia.

The DNA for the CDR3 is TGCAGTGCAGAAGGCCCGGAGGCCTCTTCACCCCTCCACTTT. Encoded protein: CSAEGPEASSPLHF. V gene TRBV20-1 combines with J gene TRBJ1-6; unclear D gene. Germline V gene data show CDR1 as DFQATT and CDR2 as SNEGSKA (reference sequence). The V and J ends lost 6 bases and 9 bases respectively, with 18 bases between them. The CDR3 sequence is 14 residues long.

The chain employs TRBV20-1 and TRBJ2-3; 14 positions agree with TRBD2. J gave up 2 bases and V 1 base, and 8 bases lay outside the gene matches. The germline V gene has CDR1 DFQATT and CDR2 SNEGSKA (reference sequence). The CDR3 loop spans 18 amino acids. DNA for the CDR3: TGCAGTGCTAGAGGGATCCGACTAGCGGGAGGGTTCACAGATACGCAGTATTTT. Amino acid sequence: CSARGIRLAGGFTDTQYF.

The V and J genes are TRBV29-1 and TRBJ1-2; D gene unclear. From germline, CDR1 is SQVTM and CDR2 ANQGSEA. This CDR3 contains 15 residues. V was clipped by 8 bases and J by 3 bases, with 22 bases between them. CDR3: CSPCGGHNCDYGYTF. The CDR3 DNA is TGCAGCCCATGTGGTGGGCATAATTGTGACTATGGCTACACCTTC.

The rearrangement uses TRBV5-5 and TRBJ2-3; TRBD2 aligns across 7 bases. The junction had 12 bases not matched to a gene; V was cut back by 1 base and J by 10 bases. The CDR3 is 15 amino acids. Germline V gene data show CDR1 as SGHKS and CDR2 as YYEKEE (reference sequence). This CDR3 reads CASSLQAQGLTAQYF. The CDR3 DNA is TGTGCCAGCAGCTTGCAAGCCCAGGGACTAACCGCGCAGTATTTT.

This chain links TRBV7-6 with TRBJ2-1; the match to TRBD2 covers 8 bases. The V and J ends lost 4 bases and 6 bases, in that order; junction bases with no gene match: 17. Germline assignment: CDR1 SGHVS and CDR2 FNYEAQ. This CDR3 comprises 18 residues. This CDR3 is CASSSPGREGRNGNEQFF. In DNA, the CDR3 is TGTGCCAGCAGCTCACCGGGACGGGAGGGCCGGAATGGCAATGAGCAGTTCTTC.

This clonotype was seen only a few times. The genes are TRBV20-1 and TRBJ1-3; D ambiguous. The CDR3 extends over 15 amino acids. The germline V gene encodes CDR1 DFQATT and CDR2 SNEGSKA (reference sequence). V lost 3 bases to trimming and J lost 0 bases, with 12 bases between them. The CDR3 loop reads CSASQPGSSGNTIYF. The CDR3 DNA reads TGCAGTGCTAGTCAACCGGGGAGCTCTGGAAACACCATATATTTT.

CDR3: CASSLQPGVYEQYF. The CDR3 coding sequence is TGTGCCAGCAGTTTACAGCCAGGAGTCTACGAGCAGTACTTC. This rearrangement joins TRBV12-3 or TRBV12-4 to TRBJ2-7, with D unresolved. V was trimmed by 2 bases and J by 3 bases, leaving 11 bases between them. The CDR3 has 14 residues.

The rearrangement uses TRBV7-9 and TRBJ2-5, with D tentatively TRBD1 (6 bases). Trimming cost V 11 bases and J 5 bases, with 12 bases left between them. Per germline, CDR1 SEHNR and CDR2 FQNEAQ (reference sequence). This CDR3 is 11 amino acids long. CDR3 DNA sequence: TGTGCCGCTGGGGGCTTGGAGACCCAGTACTTC. This encodes CAAGGLETQYF.